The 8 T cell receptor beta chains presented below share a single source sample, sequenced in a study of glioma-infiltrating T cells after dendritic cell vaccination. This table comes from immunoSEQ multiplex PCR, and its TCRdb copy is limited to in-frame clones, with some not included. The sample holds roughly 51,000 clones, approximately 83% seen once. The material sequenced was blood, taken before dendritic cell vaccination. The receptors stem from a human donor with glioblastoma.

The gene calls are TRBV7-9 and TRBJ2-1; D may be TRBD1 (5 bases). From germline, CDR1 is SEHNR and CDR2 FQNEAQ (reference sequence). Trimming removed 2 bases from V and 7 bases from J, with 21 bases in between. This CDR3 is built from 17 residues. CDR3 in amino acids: CASSLSRQQVNTNEQFF. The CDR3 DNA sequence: TGTGCCAGCAGCTTATCCCGGCAACAGGTTAACACAAATGAGCAGTTCTTC.

The CDR3: CASSNQGGGTEAFF. Written as DNA, the CDR3 is TGTGCCAGTAGTAACCAGGGAGGGGGCACTGAAGCTTTCTTT. The chain uses TRBV19 and TRBJ1-1; weak D call: TRBD1 (6 bases). Germline V gives CDR1 LNHDA, CDR2 SQIVND (reference sequence). Trimming cost V 4 bases and J 4 bases, with 13 bases left between them. This CDR3 has 14 residues.

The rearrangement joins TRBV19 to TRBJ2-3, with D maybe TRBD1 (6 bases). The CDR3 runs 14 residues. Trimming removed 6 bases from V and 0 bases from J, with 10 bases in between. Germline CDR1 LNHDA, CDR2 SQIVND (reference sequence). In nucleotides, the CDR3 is TGTGCCAGTAGCCCCGGGACAAGCACAGATACGCAGTATTTT. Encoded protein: CASSPGTSTDTQYF. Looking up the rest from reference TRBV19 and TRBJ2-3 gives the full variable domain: DGGITQSPKYLFRKEGQNVTLSCEQNLNHDAMYWYRQDPGQGLRLIYYSQIVNDFQKGDIAEGYSVSREKKESFPLTVTSAQKNPTAFYLCASSPGTSTDTQYFGPGTRLTVL.

CDR3 in DNA: TGCGCCAGCAGCCAAGGTGAACAGGGGGATGAAAAACTGTTTTTT. Translated, it gives CASSQGEQGDEKLFF. V usage is TRBV4-1 and J usage is TRBJ1-4; 8 bases agree with TRBD1. Germline lookup yields CDR1 MGHRA and CDR2 YSYEKL. Unmatched junction bases numbered 4, after V lost 1 base and J lost 6 bases. There are 15 residues in the CDR3.

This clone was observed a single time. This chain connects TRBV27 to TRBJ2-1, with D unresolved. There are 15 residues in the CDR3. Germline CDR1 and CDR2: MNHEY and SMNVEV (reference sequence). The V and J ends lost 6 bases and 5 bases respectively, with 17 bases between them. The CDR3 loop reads CASRARTVENNEQFF. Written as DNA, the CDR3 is TGTGCCAGCAGGGCTCGAACAGTGGAAAACAATGAGCAGTTCTTC.

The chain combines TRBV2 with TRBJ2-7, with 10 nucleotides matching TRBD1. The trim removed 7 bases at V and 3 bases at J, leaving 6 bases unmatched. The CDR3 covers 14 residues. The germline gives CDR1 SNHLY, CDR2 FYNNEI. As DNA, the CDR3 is TGTGCCAGCATCGGTCGGGACAGGGGCTACGAGCAGTACTTC. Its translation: CASIGRDRGYEQYF.

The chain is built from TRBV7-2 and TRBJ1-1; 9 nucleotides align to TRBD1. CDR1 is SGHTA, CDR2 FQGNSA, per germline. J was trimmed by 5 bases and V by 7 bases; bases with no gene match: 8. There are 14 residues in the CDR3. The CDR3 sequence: CASNTGGQFTEAFF. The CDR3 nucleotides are TGTGCCAGCAATACAGGGGGCCAATTTACTGAAGCTTTCTTT. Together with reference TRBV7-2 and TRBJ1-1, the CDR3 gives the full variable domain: GAGVSQSPSNKVTEKGKDVELRCDPISGHTALYWYRQSLGQGLEFLIYFQGNSAPDKSGLPSDRFSAERTGGSVSTLTIQRTQQEDSAVYLCASNTGGQFTEAFFGQGTRLTVV.

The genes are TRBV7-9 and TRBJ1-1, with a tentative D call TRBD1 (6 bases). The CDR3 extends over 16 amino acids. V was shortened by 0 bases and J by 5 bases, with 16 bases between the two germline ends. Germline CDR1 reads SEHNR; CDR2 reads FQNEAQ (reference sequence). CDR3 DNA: TGTGCCAGCAGCTTAGCGCGGGGGCGCCCCGGTACTGAAGCTTTCTTT. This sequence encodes CASSLARGRPGTEAFF.